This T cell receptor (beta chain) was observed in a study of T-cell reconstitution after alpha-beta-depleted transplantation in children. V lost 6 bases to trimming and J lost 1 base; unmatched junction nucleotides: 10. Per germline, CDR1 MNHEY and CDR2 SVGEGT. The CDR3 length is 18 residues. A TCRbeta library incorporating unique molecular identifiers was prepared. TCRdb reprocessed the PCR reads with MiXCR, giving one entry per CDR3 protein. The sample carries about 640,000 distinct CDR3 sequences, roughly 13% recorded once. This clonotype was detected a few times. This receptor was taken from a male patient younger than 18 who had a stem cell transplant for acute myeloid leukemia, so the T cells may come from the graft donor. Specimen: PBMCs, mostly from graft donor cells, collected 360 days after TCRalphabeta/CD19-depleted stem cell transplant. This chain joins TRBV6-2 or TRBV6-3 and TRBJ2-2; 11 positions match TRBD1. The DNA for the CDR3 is TGTGCCAGCAGGATTATTATGGGACAGGGGGTGAACACCGGGGAGCTGTTTTTT. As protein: CASRIIMGQGVNTGELFF.